The 17 T cell receptor beta chains given below trace back to one sample, sequenced in a study of CD8 T cells in Susac syndrome. Random hexamers primed reverse transcription of roughly 0.45 to 1 ug RNA. TCRdb called the immunoSEQ multiplex PCR reads again in MiXCR, with one record for every CDR3 protein. The sample has around 80,000 distinct CDR3 sequences; roughly 90% are singletons. Source material: CD8+ T cells from PBMCs. The receptors were gathered from a human donor with multiple sclerosis.

A note on this clonotype: The germline gene is not matched at one end of the junction; a read error may be the cause. The rearrangement uses TRBV7-7 and TRBJ2-3, with D hard to call. Germline V gene sequence: CDR1 SSHAT, CDR2 FNYEAQ (reference sequence). CDR3 size: 12 residues. DNA for the CDR3: TGTGCTAGCAGCTTGTTGGCAGATACGCAGTATTTT. It specifies CASSLLADTQYF. The variable domain in full, completed from reference TRBV7-7 and TRBJ2-3, reads GAGVSQSPRYKVTKRGQDVTLRCDPISSHATLYWYQQALGQGPEFLTYFNYEAQPDKSGLPSDRFSAERPEGSISTLTIQRTEQRDSAMYRCASSLLADTQYFGPGTRLTVL.

The V gene is TRBV15, the J gene TRBJ1-5; D unresolved. Looked up from germline, CDR1 is LNHNV and CDR2 is YYDKDF (reference sequence). CDR3 length: 14 residues. With 1 base removed from V and 7 bases from J, the gap between germline ends came to 11 bases. CDR3 DNA: TGTGCCACCAGCAGAGGAACAGCCCCCCAGCCCCAGCATTTT. Protein product: CATSRGTAPQPQHF. Full variable domain (missing parts from reference TRBV15 and TRBJ1-5): DAMVIQNPRYQVTQFGKPVTLSCSQTLNHNVMYWYQQKSSQAPKLLFHYYDKDFNNEADTPDNFQSRRPNTSFCFLDIRSPGLGDTAMYLCATSRGTAPQPQHFGDGTRLSIL.

The V and J genes are TRBV9 and TRBJ2-1; TRBD2 matches at 12 bases. This CDR3 contains 15 residues. CDR1 and CDR2 from the germline V gene are SGDLS and YYNGEE. The junction had 5 bases not matched to a gene; V was cut back by 2 bases and J by 8 bases. DNA for the CDR3: TGTGCCAGCAGCGTGACTAGCGGGAGTTTGGATGAGCAGTTCTTC. Its translation: CASSVTSGSLDEQFF.

The chain links TRBV20-1 to TRBJ2-7; D may be TRBD2 (6 bases). CDR1 and CDR2 (germline): DFQATT, SNEGSKA (reference sequence). V gave up 3 bases and J gave up 3 bases, with 21 bases separating them. The CDR3 contains 16 residues. This CDR3 reads CSARRSHGQGGYEQYF. In nucleotides, the CDR3 is TGCAGTGCTAGGCGATCCCACGGCCAGGGAGGCTACGAGCAGTACTTC.

The chain recombines TRBV19 with TRBJ1-1; no firm D call. The germline V gene encodes CDR1 LNHDA and CDR2 SQIVND (reference sequence). The V and J ends lost 7 bases and 0 bases respectively, with 21 bases between them. The length of the CDR3 is 17 residues. Here the CDR3 DNA reads TGTGCCAGTAAGTCTCTCCCCTTCCCTCTCATGAACACTGAAGCTTTCTTT. Protein product: CASKSLPFPLMNTEAFF.

The J gene is TRBJ1-1, the V gene TRBV30; 8 bases agree with TRBD1. CDR1 is GTSNPN, CDR2 SVGIG, per germline (reference sequence). The trim removed 3 bases at V and 1 base at J, leaving 4 bases unmatched. This CDR3 is built from 14 residues. CDR3 protein: CAWREGQGNTEAFF. In DNA form, the CDR3 reads TGTGCCTGGAGGGAAGGACAGGGGAACACTGAAGCTTTCTTT.

V gene TRBV9 combines with J gene TRBJ1-2; the D is unclear. V dropped 2 bases and J dropped 8 bases, with 10 bases sitting between them. Per germline, CDR1 SGDLS and CDR2 YYNGEE. CDR3 size: 12 residues. The CDR3 DNA sequence: TGTGCCAGCAGCGTTTTTTCTGGGGGCTACACCTTC. Translated, it gives CASSVFSGGYTF.

The genes are TRBV9 and TRBJ2-5; D is unclear. V lost 0 bases and J lost 3, with 6 bases in between. The germline V gene encodes CDR1 SGDLS and CDR2 YYNGEE. CDR3 size: 13 residues. CDR3 sequence reads: CASSVGSEETQYF. CDR3 coding DNA: TGTGCCAGCAGCGTAGGTAGTGAAGAGACCCAGTACTTC.

V is TRBV7-3 and J is TRBJ2-1; 12 bases agree with TRBD2. The J segment lost 0 bases and the V segment lost 1 base, leaving 7 bases of the junction unmatched. Germline lookup yields CDR1 SGHTA and CDR2 FQGTGA. This CDR3 spans 19 amino acids. The CDR3 DNA is TGTGCCAGCAGCTTAATTGCTAGCGGGAGGGCCCTCTCCTACAATGAGCAGTTCTTC. This gives the protein CASSLIASGRALSYNEQFF.

The chain recombines TRBV9 with TRBJ1-1, with D possibly matching TRBD1 (6 bases). The CDR3 runs 15 residues. Germline CDR1 SGDLS, CDR2 YYNGEE. Trimming took 4 bases from V and 4 from J, leaving 17 bases between them. The CDR3 reads CASSPDGQGITEAFF. The CDR3 DNA reads as TGTGCCAGCAGCCCGGATGGGCAGGGGATCACTGAAGCTTTCTTT.

The CDR3 sequence is CASSPDLPYTGELFF. The DNA of the CDR3 is TGTGCCAGCAGCCCTGATTTACCCTACACCGGGGAGCTGTTTTTT. J is TRBJ2-2 and V is TRBV6-5; no clear D. Germline-derived CDR1 and CDR2 are MNHEY and SVGAGI. This CDR3 is 15 amino acids long. Between the trimmed V and J ends, which lost 6 bases and 3 bases, there was a span of 14 bases.

The table lists this clonotype with a count of one. This chain connects TRBV28 to TRBJ2-7; no clear D. The CDR3 has 15 residues. Trimming took off 7 bases at V and 7 bases at J, with 23 bases between the two ends. Germline V gene sequence: CDR1 MDHEN, CDR2 SYDVKM. The DNA of the CDR3 is TGTGCCAGCACCGCTGACGGGTCCCCCCCCCGGGAGCAGTACTTC. Its translation: CASTADGSPPREQYF.

This clonotype was seen once. The chain joins TRBV28 to TRBJ2-2; tentatively, D is TRBD1 (5 bases). V was cut by 3 bases and J by 1 base, with 9 bases left in between. The CDR3 is 15 residues long. Germline V CDR1 and CDR2: MDHEN, SYDVKM. In DNA, the CDR3 is TGTGCCAGCAGTTTTCAGGGTGGGAACACCGGGGAGCTGTTTTTT. Amino acid sequence: CASSFQGGNTGELFF.

This chain joins TRBV6-5 and TRBJ2-3, with TRBD2 matching 11 bases. Looked up from germline, CDR1 is MNHEY and CDR2 is SVGAGI. CDR3 length equals 15 residues. Germline trimming cut 5 bases from V and 2 bases from J; bases unmatched to any gene: 3. CDR3 amino acids: CASSTSGSFTDTQYF. Written as DNA, the CDR3 is TGTGCCAGCAGTACTAGCGGGAGCTTCACAGATACGCAGTATTTT.

This chain uses TRBV29-1 with TRBJ2-6; D not resolved. CDR1 and CDR2 (germline): SQVTM, ANQGSEA. The V end lost 4 bases, the J end lost 0 bases, and 4 bases lay between the germline ends. The CDR3 is made up of 13 amino acids. The CDR3 loop reads CSVGYSGANVLTF. The CDR3 DNA is TGCAGCGTTGGGTACTCTGGGGCCAACGTCCTGACTTTC. The full variable domain, completed using reference TRBV29-1 and TRBJ2-6, is SAVISQKPSRDICQRGTSLTIQCQVDSQVTMMFWYRQQPGQSLTLIATANQGSEATYESGFVIDKFPISRPNLTFSTLTVSNMSPEDSSIYLCSVGYSGANVLTFGAGSRLTVL.

The J gene is TRBJ2-7, the V gene TRBV10-2, with a tentative D call TRBD1 (6 bases). Germline V gives CDR1 WSHSY, CDR2 SAAADI. This CDR3 has 13 amino acids. Trimming stripped 6 bases from V and 2 bases from J, with 11 bases between. The CDR3, as DNA: TGCGCCAGCAGGATGACAGGTACCTACGAGCAGTACTTC. Its translation is CASRMTGTYEQYF.

The chain couples TRBV12-5 to TRBJ2-3; D might be TRBD1 (6 bases). Trimming shortened V by 5 bases and J by 0 bases, and 12 bases separated the two germline ends. The germline gives CDR1 LGHNT, CDR2 FRNRAP. This CDR3 has 15 residues. The CDR3 spells CASGSWTVSTDTQYF. The CDR3 bases are TGTGCTAGTGGTAGCTGGACAGTTAGCACAGATACGCAGTATTTT.